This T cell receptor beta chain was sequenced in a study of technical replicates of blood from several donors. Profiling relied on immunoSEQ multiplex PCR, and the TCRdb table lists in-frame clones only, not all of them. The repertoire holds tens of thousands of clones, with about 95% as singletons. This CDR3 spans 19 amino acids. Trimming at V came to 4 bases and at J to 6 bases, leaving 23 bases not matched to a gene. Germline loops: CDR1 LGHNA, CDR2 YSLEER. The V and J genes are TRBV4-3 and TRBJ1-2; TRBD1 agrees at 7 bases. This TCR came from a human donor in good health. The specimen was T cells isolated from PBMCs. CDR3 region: CASSRGLWDSPLETNGYTF. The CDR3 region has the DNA TGCGCCAGCAGCCGAGGACTGTGGGACAGCCCTTTGGAGACTAATGGCTACACCTTC.